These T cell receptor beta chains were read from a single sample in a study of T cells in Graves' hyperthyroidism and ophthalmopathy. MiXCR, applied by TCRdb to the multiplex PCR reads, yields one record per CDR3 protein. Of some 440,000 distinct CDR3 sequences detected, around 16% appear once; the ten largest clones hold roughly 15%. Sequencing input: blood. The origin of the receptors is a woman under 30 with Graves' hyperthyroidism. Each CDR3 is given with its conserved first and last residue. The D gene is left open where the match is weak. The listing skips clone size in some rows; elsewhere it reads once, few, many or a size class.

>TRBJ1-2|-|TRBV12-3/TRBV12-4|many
TGTGCCAGCAGTTTTTCCAGATATGGCTACACCTTC
CASSFSRYGYTF
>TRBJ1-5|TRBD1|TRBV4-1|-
TGCGCCAGCAGCCGTTATTTGGGACAGGGCTATCAGCCCCAGCATTTT
CASSRYLGQGYQPQHF
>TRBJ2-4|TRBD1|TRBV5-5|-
TGTGCCAGCAGCCCGCCGCGGACAGGCAAAAACATTCAGTACTTC
CASSPPRTGKNIQYF
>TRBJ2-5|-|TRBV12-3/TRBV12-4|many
TGTGCCAGCAGGTCCCGTCAGGGCCTTCAAGAGACCCAGTACTTC
CASRSRQGLQETQYF
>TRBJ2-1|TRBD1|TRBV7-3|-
TGTGCCAGCAGCCGAGGGACAGGGTTCAATGAGCAGTTCTTC
CASSRGTGFNEQFF
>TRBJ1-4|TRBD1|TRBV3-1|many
TGTGCCAGCAGCCAAATGACAGGGGTAGCGAGGAGAAATGAAAAACTGTTTTTT
CASSQMTGVARRNEKLFF
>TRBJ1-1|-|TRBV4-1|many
TGCGCCAGCAGCCAAGATTATGGACGGTTGAACACTGAAGCTTTCTTT
CASSQDYGRLNTEAFF
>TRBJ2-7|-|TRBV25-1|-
TGTGCCAGCAGTGAGGCCAACTCCTACGAGCAGTACTTC
CASSEANSYEQYF
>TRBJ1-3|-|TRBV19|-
TGTGCCAGTAGTAACTCGGACAGCTCTGGAGACACCATATATTTT
CASSNSDSSGDTIYF
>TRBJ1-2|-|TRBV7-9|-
TGTGCCAGCAGCACTCCCCTCCGCGGGGGGGGACTGGATGGCTACACCTTC
CASSTPLRGGGLDGYTF
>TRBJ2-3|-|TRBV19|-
TGTGCCAGTAGTCTCCTGGGCAAATCCACAGATACGCAGTATTTT
CASSLLGKSTDTQYF
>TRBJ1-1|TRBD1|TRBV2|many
TGTGCCAGCAGTGAAGCAAAGACAGGGAGGGTCAACACTGAAGCTTTCTTT
CASSEAKTGRVNTEAFF
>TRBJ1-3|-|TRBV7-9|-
TGTGCCAGCAGCACTTCCGCCAGGGAAGCTGGAAACACCATATATTTT
CASSTSAREAGNTIYF
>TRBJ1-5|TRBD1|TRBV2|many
TGTGCCAGCAGTGTGACGGGACAGGCCGCGGGGCCCCAGCATTTT
CASSVTGQAAGPQHF
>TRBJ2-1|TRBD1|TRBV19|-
TGTGCCAGTAGCCTTAACAGGGGCCATGAGCAGTTCTTC
CASSLNRGHEQFF